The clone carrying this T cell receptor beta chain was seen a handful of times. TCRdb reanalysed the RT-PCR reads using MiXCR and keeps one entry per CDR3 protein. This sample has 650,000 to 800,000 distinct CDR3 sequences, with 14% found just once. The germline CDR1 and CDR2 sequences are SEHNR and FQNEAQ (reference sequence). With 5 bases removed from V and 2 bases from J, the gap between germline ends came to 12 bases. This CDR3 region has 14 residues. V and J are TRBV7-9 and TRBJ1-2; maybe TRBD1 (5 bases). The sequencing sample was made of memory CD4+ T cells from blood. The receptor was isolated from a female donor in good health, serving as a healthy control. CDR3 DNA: TGTGCCAGCAGCAAGGACGGGGGAAACTATGGCTACACCTTC. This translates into CASSKDGGNYGYTF. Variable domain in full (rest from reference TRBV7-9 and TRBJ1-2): DTGVSQNPRHKITKRGQNVTFRCDPISEHNRLYWYRQTLGQGPEFLTYFQNEAQLEKSRLLSDRFSAERPKGSFSTLEIQRTEQGDSAMYLCASSKDGGNYGYTFGSGTRLTVV.